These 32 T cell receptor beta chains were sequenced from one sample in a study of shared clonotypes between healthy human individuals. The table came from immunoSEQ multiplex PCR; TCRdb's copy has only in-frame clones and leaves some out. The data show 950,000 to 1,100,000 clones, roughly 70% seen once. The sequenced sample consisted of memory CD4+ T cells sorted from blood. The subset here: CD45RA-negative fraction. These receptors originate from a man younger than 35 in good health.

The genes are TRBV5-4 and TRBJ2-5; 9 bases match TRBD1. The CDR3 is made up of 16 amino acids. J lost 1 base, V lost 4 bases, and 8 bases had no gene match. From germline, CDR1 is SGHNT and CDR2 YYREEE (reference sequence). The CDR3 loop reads CASSTGSGQGQETQYF. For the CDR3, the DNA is TGTGCCAGCAGCACGGGATCGGGACAGGGCCAAGAGACCCAGTACTTC.

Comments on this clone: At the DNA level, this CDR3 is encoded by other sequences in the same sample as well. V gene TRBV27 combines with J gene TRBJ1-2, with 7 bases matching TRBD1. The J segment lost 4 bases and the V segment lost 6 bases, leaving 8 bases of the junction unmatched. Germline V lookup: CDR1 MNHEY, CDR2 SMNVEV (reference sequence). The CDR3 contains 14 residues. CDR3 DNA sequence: TGTGCCAGCAGCCGACAGGGAGAGAGCTATGGCTACACCTTC. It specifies CASSRQGESYGYTF.

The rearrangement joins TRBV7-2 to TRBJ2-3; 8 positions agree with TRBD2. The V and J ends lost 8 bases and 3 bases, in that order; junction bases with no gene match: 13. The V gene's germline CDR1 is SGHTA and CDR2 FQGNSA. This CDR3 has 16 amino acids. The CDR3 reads CASERYTSGGTDTQYF. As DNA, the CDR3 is TGTGCCAGCGAACGATATACTAGCGGAGGGACAGATACGCAGTATTTT.

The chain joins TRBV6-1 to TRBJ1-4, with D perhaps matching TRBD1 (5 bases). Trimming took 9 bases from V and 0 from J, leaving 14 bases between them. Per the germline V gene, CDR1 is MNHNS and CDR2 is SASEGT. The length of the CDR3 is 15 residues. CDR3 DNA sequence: TGTGCCAGTCTTAACGGGGGGGCAACTAATGAAAAACTGTTTTTT. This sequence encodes CASLNGGATNEKLFF.

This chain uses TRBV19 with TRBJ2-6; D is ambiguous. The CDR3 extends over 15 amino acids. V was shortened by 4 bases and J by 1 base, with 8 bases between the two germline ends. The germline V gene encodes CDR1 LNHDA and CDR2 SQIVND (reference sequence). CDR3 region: CASSTKGSGANVLTF. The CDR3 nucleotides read TGTGCCAGTAGTACCAAGGGTTCTGGGGCCAACGTCCTGACTTTC.

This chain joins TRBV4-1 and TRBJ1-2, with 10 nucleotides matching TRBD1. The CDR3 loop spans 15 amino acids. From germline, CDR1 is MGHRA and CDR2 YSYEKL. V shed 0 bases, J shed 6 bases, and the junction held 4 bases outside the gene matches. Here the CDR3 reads CASSQDPGQGHGYTF. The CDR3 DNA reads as TGCGCCAGCAGCCAAGATCCGGGACAGGGGCATGGCTACACCTTC.

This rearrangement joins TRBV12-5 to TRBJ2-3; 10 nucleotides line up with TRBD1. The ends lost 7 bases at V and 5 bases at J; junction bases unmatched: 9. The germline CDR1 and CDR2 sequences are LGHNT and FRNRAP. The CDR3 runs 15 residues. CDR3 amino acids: CASAAGQGVGDTQYF. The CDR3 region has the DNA TGTGCTAGTGCCGCAGGACAGGGGGTAGGAGATACGCAGTATTTT.

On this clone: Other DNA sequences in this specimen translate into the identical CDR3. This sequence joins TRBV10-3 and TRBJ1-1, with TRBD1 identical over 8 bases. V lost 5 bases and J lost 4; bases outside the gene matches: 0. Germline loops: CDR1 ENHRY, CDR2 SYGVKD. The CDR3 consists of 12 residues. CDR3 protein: CAISTGGTEAFF. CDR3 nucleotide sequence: TGTGCCATCAGTACAGGGGGCACTGAAGCTTTCTTT.

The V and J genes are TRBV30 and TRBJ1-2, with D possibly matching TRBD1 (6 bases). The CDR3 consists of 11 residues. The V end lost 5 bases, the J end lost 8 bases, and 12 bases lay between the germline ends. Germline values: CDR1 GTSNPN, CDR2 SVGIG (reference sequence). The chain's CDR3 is CAWSQGWGYTF. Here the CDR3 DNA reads TGTGCCTGGTCACAGGGTTGGGGCTACACCTTC.

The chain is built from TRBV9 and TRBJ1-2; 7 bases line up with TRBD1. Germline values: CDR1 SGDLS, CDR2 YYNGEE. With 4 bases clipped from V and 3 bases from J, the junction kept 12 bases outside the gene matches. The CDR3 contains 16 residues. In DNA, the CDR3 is TGTGCCAGCAGCCCAGGAGGGAGGGGGCAGGACTATGGCTACACCTTC. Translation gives CASSPGGRGQDYGYTF.

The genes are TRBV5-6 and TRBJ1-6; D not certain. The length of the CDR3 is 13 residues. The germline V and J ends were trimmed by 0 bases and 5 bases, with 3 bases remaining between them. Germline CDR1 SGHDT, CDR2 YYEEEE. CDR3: CASSLVDNSPLHF. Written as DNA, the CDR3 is TGTGCCAGCAGCTTGGTCGATAATTCACCCCTCCACTTT.

The CDR3 spells CASRPGSSYNSPLHF. The CDR3 nucleotides read TGTGCCAGTAGGCCAGGGAGCTCCTATAATTCACCCCTCCACTTT. V is TRBV19 and J is TRBJ1-6; TRBD1 is a possible D gene (5 bases). The CDR3 loop spans 15 amino acids. Germline V gene lookup returns CDR1 LNHDA and CDR2 SQIVND (reference sequence). Trimming pared 6 bases from V and 0 bases from J, leaving 9 bases between. The full variable domain, completed using reference TRBV19 and TRBJ1-6, is DGGITQSPKYLFRKEGQNVTLSCEQNLNHDAMYWYRQDPGQGLRLIYYSQIVNDFQKGDIAEGYSVSREKKESFPLTVTSAQKNPTAFYLCASRPGSSYNSPLHFGNGTRLTVT.

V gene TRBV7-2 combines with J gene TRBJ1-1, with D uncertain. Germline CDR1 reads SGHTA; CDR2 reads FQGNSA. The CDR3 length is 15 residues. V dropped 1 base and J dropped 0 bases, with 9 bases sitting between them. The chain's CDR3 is CASSLGGGLNTEAFF. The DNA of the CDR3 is TGTGCCAGCAGCTTAGGCGGAGGGCTGAACACTGAAGCTTTCTTT. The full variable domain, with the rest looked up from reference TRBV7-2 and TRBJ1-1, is GAGVSQSPSNKVTEKGKDVELRCDPISGHTALYWYRQSLGQGLEFLIYFQGNSAPDKSGLPSDRFSAERTGGSVSTLTIQRTQQEDSAVYLCASSLGGGLNTEAFFGQGTRLTVV.

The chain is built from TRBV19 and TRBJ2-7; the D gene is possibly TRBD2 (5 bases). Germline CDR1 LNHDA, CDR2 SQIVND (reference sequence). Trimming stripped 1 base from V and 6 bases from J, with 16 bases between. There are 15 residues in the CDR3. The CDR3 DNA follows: TGTGCCAGTAGTATAGGTGAAGGACTGACGGGCGAGCAGTACTTC. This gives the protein CASSIGEGLTGEQYF.

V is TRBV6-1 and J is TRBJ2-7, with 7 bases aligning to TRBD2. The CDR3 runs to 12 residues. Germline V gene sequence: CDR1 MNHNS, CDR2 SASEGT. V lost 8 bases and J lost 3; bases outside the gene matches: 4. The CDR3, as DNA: TGTGCCAGCTCGCGGGAGTTCTACGAGCAGTACTTC. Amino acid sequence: CASSREFYEQYF.

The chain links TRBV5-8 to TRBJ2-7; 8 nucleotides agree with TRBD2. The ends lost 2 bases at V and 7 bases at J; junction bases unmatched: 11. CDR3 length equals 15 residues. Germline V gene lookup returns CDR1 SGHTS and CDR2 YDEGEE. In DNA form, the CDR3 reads TGTGCCAGCAGCTTTACAGCGGGAGCCATGGGGGAGCAGTACTTC. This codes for CASSFTAGAMGEQYF. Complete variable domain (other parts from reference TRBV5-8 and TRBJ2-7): EAGVTQSPTHLIKTRGQQATLRCSPISGHTSVYWYQQALGLGLQFLLWYDEGEERNRGNFPPRFSGRQFPNYSSELNVNALELEDSALYLCASSFTAGAMGEQYFGPGTRLTVT.

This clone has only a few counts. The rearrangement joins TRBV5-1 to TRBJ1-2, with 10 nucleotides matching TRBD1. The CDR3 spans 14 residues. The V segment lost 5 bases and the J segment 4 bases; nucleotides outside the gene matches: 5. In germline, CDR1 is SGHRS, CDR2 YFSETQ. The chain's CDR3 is CASSWDRGTYGYTF. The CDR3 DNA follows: TGCGCCAGCAGTTGGGACAGGGGTACCTATGGCTACACCTTC.

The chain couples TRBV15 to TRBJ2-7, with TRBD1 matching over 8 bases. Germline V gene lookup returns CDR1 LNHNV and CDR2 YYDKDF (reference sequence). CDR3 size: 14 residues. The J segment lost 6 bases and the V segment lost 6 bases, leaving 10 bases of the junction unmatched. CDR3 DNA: TGTGCCACCAGTGTAAGGACAGGGACGTCCGAGCAGTACTTC. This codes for CATSVRTGTSEQYF.

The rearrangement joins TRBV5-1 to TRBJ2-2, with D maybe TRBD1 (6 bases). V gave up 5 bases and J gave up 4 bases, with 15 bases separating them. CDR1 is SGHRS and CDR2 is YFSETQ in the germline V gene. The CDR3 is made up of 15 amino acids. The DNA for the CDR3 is TGCGCCAGCAGTCAGGGACAACTCCCCACCGGGGAGCTGTTTTTT. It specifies CASSQGQLPTGELFF.

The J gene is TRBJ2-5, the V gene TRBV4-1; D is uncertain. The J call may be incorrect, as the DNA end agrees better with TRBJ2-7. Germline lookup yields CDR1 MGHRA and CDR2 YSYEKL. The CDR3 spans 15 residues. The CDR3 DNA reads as TGCGCCAGCAGCCAAGATTGGGCAGGAAGGTACGAGCAGTACTTC. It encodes CASSQDWAGRYEQYF.

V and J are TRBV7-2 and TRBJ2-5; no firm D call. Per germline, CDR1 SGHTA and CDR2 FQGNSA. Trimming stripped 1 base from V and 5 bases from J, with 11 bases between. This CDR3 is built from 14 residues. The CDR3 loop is CASSLELVDETQYF. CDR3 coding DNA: TGTGCCAGCAGCTTAGAGCTAGTGGACGAGACCCAGTACTTC. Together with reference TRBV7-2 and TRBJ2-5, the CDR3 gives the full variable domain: GAGVSQSPSNKVTEKGKDVELRCDPISGHTALYWYRQSLGQGLEFLIYFQGNSAPDKSGLPSDRFSAERTGGSVSTLTIQRTQQEDSAVYLCASSLELVDETQYFGPGTRLLVL.

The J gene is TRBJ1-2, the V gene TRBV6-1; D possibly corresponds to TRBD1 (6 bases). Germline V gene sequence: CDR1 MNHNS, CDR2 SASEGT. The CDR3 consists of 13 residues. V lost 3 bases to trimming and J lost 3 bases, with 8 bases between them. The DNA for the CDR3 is TGTGCCAGCAGTGAGCGACAGGACTATGGCTACACCTTC. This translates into CASSERQDYGYTF.

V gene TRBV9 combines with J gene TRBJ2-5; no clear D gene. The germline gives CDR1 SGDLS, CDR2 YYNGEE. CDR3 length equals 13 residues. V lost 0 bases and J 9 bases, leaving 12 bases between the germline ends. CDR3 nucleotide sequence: TGTGCCAGCAGCGTAGTGGATCGGCCCCCCCAGTACTTC. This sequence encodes CASSVVDRPPQYF.

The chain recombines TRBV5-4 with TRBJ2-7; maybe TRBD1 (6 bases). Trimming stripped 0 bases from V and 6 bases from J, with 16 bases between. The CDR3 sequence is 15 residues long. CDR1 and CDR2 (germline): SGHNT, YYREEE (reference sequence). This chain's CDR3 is CASSLEGRGEREQYF. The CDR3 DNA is TGTGCCAGCAGCTTGGAGGGCAGGGGTGAGCGCGAGCAGTACTTC.

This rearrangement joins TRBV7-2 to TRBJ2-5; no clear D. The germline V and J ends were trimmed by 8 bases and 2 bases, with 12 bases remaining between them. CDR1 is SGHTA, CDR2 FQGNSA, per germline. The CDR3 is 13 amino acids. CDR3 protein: CASSTPIQETQYF. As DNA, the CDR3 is TGTGCCAGCTCCACCCCGATACAAGAGACCCAGTACTTC.

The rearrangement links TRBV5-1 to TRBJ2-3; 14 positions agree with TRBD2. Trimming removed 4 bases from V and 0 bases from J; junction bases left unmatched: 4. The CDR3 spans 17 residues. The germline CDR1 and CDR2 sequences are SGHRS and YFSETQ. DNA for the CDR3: TGCGCCAGCAGCACCGGACTAGCGGGAGGTAGCACAGATACGCAGTATTTT. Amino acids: CASSTGLAGGSTDTQYF.

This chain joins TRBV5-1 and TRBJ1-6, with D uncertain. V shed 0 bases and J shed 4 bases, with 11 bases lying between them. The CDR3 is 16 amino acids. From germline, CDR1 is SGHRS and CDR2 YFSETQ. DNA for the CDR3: TGCGCCAGCAGCTTGGCTGGCTCCCGTTATAATTCACCCCTCCACTTT. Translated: CASSLAGSRYNSPLHF.

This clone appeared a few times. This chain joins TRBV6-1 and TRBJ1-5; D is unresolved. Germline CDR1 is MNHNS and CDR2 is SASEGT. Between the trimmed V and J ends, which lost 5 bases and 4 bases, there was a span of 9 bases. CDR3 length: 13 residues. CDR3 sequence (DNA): TGTGCCAGCAGTCCTGGACGGAATCAGCCCCAGCATTTT. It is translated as CASSPGRNQPQHF.

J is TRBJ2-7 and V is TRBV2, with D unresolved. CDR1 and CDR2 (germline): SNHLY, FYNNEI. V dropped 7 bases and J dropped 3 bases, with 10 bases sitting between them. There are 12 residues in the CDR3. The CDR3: CASKRDLYEQYF. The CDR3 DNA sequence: TGTGCCAGCAAAAGGGATCTCTACGAGCAGTACTTC.

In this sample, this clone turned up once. The CDR3 nucleotides are TGCGCCAGCAGCCCCAGCCCGGGCACCTACGAGCAGTACTTC. Its protein product is CASSPSPGTYEQYF. This chain connects TRBV4-3 to TRBJ2-7; no definite D call. Trimming pared 4 bases from V and 2 bases from J, leaving 12 bases between. The CDR3 has 14 amino acids. CDR1 and CDR2 from the germline V gene are LGHNA and YSLEER.

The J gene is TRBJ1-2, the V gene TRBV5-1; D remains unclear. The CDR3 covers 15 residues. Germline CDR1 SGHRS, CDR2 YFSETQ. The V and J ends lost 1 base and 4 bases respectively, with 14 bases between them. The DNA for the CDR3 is TGCGCCAGCAGCTTGAGCACCGGGAAGGTCTATGGCTACACCTTC. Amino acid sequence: CASSLSTGKVYGYTF.

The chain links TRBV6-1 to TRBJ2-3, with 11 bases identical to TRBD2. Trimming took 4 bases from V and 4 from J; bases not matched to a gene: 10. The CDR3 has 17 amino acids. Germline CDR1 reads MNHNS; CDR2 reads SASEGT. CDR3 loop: CASSVLHSGGASDTQYF. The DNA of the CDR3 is TGTGCCAGCAGTGTCCTACATAGCGGGGGGGCGTCAGATACGCAGTATTTT.